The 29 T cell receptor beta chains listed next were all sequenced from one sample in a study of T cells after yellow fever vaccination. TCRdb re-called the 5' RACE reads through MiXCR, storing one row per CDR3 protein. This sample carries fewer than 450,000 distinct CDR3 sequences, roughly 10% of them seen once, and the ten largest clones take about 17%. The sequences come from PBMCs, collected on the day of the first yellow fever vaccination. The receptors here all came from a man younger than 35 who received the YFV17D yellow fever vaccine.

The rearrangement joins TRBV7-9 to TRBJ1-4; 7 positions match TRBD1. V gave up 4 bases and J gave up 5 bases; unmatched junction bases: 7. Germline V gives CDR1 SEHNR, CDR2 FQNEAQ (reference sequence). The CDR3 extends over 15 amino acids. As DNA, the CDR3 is TGTGCCAGCAGCTCAAAGGGACAGTCGAATGAAAAACTGTTTTTT. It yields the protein CASSSKGQSNEKLFF.

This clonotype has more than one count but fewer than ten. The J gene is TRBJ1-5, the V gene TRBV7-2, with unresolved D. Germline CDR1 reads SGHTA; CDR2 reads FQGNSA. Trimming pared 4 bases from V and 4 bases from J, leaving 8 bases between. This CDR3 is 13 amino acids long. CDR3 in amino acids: CASSSTVNQPQHF. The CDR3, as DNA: TGTGCCAGCAGCTCGACCGTTAATCAGCCCCAGCATTTT.

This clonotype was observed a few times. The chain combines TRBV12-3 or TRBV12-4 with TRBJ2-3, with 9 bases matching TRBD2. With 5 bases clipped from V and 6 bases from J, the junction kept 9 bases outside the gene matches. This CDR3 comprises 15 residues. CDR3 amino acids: CASSTLAGGFDTQYF. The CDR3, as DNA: TGTGCCAGCAGTACCCTGGCGGGGGGGTTTGATACGCAGTATTTT.

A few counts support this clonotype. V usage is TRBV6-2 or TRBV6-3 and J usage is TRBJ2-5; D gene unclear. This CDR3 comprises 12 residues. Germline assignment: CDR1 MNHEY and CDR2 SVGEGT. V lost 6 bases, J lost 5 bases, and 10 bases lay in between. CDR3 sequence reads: CASSQGSETQYF. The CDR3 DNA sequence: TGTGCCAGCAGCCAAGGTTCGGAGACCCAGTACTTC.

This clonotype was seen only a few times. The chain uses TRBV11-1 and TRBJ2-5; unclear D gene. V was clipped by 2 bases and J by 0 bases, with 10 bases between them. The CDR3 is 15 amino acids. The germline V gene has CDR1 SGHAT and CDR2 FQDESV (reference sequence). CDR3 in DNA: TGTGCCAGCAGCTTACCTTGGCGGAACCAAGAGACCCAGTACTTC. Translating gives CASSLPWRNQETQYF.

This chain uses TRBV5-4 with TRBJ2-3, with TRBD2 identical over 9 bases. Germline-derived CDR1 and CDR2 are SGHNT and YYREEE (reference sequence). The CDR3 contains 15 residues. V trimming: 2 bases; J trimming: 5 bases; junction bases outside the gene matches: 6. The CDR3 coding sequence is TGTGCCAGCAGCTTCGCGGGGGGGCCGGGAGATACGCAGTATTTT. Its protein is CASSFAGGPGDTQYF.

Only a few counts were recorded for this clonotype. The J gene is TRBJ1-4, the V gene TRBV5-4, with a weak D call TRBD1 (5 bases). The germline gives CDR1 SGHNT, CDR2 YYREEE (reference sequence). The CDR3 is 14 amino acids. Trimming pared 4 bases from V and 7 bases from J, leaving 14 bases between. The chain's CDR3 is CASSSGGATEKLFF. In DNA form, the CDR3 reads TGTGCCAGCAGCAGTGGGGGTGCGACTGAAAAACTGTTTTTT.

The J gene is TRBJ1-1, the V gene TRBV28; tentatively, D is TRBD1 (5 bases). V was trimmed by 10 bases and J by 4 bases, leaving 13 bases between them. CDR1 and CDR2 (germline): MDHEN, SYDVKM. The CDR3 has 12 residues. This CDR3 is CATYAQGTEAFF. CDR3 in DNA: TGTGCCACTTACGCTCAGGGCACTGAAGCTTTCTTT.

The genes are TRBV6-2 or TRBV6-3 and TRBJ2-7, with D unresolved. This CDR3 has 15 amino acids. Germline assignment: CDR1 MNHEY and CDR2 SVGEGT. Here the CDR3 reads CASSDSELVDYEQYV. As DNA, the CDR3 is TGTGCCAGCAGTGACTCGGAGCTAGTGGACTACGAGCAGTACGTC.

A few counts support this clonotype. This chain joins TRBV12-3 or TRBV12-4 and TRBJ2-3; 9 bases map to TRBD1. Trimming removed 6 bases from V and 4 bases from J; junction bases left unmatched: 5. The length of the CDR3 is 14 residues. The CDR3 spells CASSRDRVADTQYF. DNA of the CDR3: TGTGCCAGCAGCAGGGACAGGGTGGCAGATACGCAGTATTTT.

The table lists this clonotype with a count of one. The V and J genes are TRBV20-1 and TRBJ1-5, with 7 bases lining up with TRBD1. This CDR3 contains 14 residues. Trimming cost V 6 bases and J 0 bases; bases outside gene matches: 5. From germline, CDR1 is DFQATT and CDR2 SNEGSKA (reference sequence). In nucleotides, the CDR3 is TGCAGTGCAGGACAGGCACATAGCAATCAGCCCCAGCATTTT. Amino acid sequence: CSAGQAHSNQPQHF.

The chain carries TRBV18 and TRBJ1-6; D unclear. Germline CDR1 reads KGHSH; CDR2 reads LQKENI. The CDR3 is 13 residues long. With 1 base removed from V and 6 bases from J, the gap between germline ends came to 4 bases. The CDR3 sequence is CASSPRVNSPLHF. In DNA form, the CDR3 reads TGTGCCAGCTCACCACGGGTTAATTCACCCCTCCACTTT. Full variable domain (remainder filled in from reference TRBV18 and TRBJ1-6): NAGVMQNPRHLVRRRGQEARLRCSPMKGHSHVYWYRQLPEEGLKFMVYLQKENIIDESGMPKERFSAEFPKEGPSILRIQQVVRGDSAAYFCASSPRVNSPLHFGNGTRLTVT.

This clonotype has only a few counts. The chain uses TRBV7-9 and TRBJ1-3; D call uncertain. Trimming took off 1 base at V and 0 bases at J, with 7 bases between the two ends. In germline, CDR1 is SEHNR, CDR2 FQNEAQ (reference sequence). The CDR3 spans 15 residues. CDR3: CASSLVGDSGNTIYF. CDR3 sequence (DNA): TGTGCCAGCAGCTTAGTCGGAGACTCTGGAAACACCATATATTTT.

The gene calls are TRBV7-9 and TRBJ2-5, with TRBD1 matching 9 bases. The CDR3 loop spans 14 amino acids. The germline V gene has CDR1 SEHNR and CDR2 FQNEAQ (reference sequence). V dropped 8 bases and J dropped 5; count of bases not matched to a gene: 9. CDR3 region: CASAYRGRGETQYF. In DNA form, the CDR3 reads TGTGCCAGCGCATACAGGGGGCGCGGGGAGACCCAGTACTTC. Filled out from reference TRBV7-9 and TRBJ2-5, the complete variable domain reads DTGVSQNPRHKITKRGQNVTFRCDPISEHNRLYWYRQTLGQGPEFLTYFQNEAQLEKSRLLSDRFSAERPKGSFSTLEIQRTEQGDSAMYLCASAYRGRGETQYFGPGTRLLVL.

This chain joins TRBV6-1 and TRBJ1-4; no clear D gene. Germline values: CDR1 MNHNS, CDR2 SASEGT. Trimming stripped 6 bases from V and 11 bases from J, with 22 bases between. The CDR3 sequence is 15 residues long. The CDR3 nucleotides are TGTGCCAGCAGCCCGAAAGTTTTGGGAAGCGAGAAACTGTTTTTT. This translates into CASSPKVLGSEKLFF.

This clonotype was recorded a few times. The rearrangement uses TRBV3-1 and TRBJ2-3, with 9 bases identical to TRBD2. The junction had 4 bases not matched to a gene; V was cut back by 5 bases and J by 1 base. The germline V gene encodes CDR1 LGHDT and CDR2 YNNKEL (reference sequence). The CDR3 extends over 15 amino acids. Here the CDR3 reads CASSFSGGRTDTQYF. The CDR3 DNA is TGTGCCAGCAGCTTTAGCGGGGGACGCACAGATACGCAGTATTTT.

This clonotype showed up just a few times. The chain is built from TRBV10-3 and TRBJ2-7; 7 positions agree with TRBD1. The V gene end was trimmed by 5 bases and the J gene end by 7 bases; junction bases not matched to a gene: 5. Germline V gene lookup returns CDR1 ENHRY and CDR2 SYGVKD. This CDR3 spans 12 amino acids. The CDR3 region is CAISPGTAEQYV. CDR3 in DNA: TGTGCCATCAGTCCTGGGACAGCTGAGCAGTACGTC.

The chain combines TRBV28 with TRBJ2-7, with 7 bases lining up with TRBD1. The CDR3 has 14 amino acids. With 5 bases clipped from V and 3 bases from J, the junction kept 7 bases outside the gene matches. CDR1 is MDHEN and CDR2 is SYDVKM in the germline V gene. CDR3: CASSRDPGGYEQYV. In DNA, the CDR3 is TGTGCCAGCAGTAGGGACCCAGGGGGCTACGAGCAGTACGTC.

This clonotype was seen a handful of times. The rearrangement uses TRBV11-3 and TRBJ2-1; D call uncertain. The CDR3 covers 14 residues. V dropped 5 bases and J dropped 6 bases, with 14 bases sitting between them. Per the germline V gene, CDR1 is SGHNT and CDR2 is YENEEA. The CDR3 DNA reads TGTGCCAGCAGCCCCCCCGGTCTTTCCAATGAGCAGTTCTTC. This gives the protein CASSPPGLSNEQFF.

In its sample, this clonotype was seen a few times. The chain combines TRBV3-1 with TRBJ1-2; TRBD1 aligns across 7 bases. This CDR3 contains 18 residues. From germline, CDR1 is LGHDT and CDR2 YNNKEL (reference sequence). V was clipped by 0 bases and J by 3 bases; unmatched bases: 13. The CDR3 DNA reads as TGTGCCAGCAGCCAAGATGGAGGGGGCCGCCCCTGGGACTATGGCTACACCTTC. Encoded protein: CASSQDGGGRPWDYGYTF.

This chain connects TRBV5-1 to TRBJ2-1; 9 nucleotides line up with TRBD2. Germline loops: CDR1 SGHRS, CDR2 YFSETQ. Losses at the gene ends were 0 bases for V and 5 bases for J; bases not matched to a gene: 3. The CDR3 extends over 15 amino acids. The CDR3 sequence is CASSLVASGNNEQFF. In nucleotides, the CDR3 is TGCGCCAGCAGCTTGGTGGCTAGCGGGAACAATGAGCAGTTCTTC.

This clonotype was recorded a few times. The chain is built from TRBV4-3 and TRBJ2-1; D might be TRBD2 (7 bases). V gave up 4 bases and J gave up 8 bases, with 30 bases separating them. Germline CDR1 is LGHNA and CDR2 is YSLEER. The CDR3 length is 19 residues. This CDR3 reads CASSLEGPPRGGLGDEQFF. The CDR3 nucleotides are TGCGCCAGCAGCCTCGAAGGACCCCCCAGGGGAGGACTAGGCGATGAGCAGTTCTTC.

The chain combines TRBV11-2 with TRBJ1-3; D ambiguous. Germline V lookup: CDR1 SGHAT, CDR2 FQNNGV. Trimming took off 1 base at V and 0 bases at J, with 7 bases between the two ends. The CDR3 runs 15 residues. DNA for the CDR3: TGTGCCAGCAGCTTAGTTCAGAGCTCTGGAAACACCATATATTTT. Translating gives CASSLVQSSGNTIYF.

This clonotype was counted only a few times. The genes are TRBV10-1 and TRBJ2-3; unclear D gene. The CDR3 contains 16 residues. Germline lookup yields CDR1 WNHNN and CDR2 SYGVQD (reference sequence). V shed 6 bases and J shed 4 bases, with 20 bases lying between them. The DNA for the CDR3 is TGCGCCAGCAGGGGCTGGAAGACAATCCTCGCAGATACGCAGTATTTT. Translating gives CASRGWKTILADTQYF.

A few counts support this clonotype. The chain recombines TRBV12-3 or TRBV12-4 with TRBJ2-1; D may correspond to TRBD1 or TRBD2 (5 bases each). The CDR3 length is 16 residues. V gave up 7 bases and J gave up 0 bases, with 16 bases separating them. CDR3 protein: CASTRGRRSSYNEQFF. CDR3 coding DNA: TGTGCCAGCACACGGGGACGGCGGAGCTCCTACAATGAGCAGTTCTTC.

The CDR3 nucleotides are TGTGCCAGCAAAGGGGAGGATGAAAAACTGTTTTTT. Translated: CASKGEDEKLFF. The V gene is TRBV6-6, the J gene TRBJ1-4, with D possibly being TRBD1 (5 bases). The CDR3 spans 12 residues. Germline lookup yields CDR1 MNHNY and CDR2 SVGAGI (reference sequence). V lost 7 bases and J lost 6, with 9 bases in between.

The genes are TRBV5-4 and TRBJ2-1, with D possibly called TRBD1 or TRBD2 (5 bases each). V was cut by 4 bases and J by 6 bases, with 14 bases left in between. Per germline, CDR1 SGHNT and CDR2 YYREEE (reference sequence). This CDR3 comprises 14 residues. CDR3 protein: CASSGARGSNEQFF. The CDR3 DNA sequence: TGTGCCAGCAGCGGGGCCCGGGGCTCCAATGAGCAGTTCTTC.

The CDR3 DNA reads as TGTGCCACCAGCACCGAGCGGGGGACCTACAATGAGCAGTTCTTC. As protein: CATSTERGTYNEQFF. This chain uses TRBV15 with TRBJ2-1, with 8 positions matching TRBD2. Germline assignment: CDR1 LNHNV and CDR2 YYDKDF (reference sequence). The CDR3 has 15 amino acids. V lost 4 bases and J lost 2; bases outside the gene matches: 4.

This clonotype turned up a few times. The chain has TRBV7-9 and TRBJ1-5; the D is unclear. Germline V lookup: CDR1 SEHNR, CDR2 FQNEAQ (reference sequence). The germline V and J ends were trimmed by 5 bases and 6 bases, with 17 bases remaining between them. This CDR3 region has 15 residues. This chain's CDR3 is CASSPAGSAPQPQHF. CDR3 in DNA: TGTGCCAGCAGCCCAGCGGGGAGTGCGCCTCAGCCCCAGCATTTT. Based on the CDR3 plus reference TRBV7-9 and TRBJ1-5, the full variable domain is DTGVSQNPRHKITKRGQNVTFRCDPISEHNRLYWYRQTLGQGPEFLTYFQNEAQLEKSRLLSDRFSAERPKGSFSTLEIQRTEQGDSAMYLCASSPAGSAPQPQHFGDGTRLSIL.